A selection of T cell receptor beta chains follows, all from one sample in a study of T cells in tuberculosis. Assay: immunoSEQ multiplex PCR; the TCRdb copy retains only in-frame clones and omits some. The sample has 61,000 or so clones; about 76% are singletons. Sequencing used CD1b-GMM tetramer-negative cells sorted from PBMCs. Receptor source: an adult woman with latent tuberculosis. CDR3s include the opening cysteine and the closing phenylalanine or tryptophan. Each record gives: clone size, D gene, V gene, J gene, CDR3 DNA, CDR3 protein. A D gene is named only where the DNA matches it firmly. Expanded clones get a size class; other rows say once, few or many, or leave the size out.

NA	NA	TRBV4-1	TRBJ2-3	TGCGCCAGCAGCCAAGACCCCCCGGGCACAGATACGCAGTATTTT	CASSQDPPGTDTQYF
NA	TRBD1	TRBV6-1	TRBJ2-7	TGTGCCAGCAGTGCAAGACAGGGGGCAACCTACGAGCAGTACTTC	CASSARQGATYEQYF
NA	NA	TRBV27	TRBJ1-5	TGTGCCAGCAGTTTCGCGGGGGCGGGTCAGCCCCAGCATTTT	CASSFAGAGQPQHF
few	TRBD2	TRBV2	TRBJ2-5	TGTGCCAGCAGTTCGGGACTAGCGGGAGCAGAGACCCAGTACTTC	CASSSGLAGAETQYF
NA	NA	TRBV28	TRBJ1-5	TGTGCCAGCGGACCCGTGGGCGGGGGCGGGGTGGGCAATCAGCCCCAGCATTTT	CASGPVGGGGVGNQPQHF
NA	TRBD2	TRBV2	TRBJ2-1	TGTGCCAGCAGTGGCGCTAGCGGGAGGGCCATGTTCTTC	CASSGASGRAMFF
NA	NA	TRBV6-4	TRBJ2-7	TGTGCCAGCAGTGACTCGCCCGTCTACTCCTACGAGCAGTACTTC	CASSDSPVYSYEQYF
NA	NA	TRBV15	TRBJ1-2	TGTGCCACCAGCAGACTCCTAGGAGGCAACTATGGCTACACCTTC	CATSRLLGGNYGYTF
NA	TRBD1	TRBV2	TRBJ1-2	TGTGCCAGCAGGTCAGGGCAGGGGGAAACCTATGGCTACACCTTC	CASRSGQGETYGYTF
NA	NA	TRBV18	TRBJ2-1	TGTGCCAGCTCACCACAATCCGGGATAGCCGATGAGCAGTTCTTC	CASSPQSGIADEQFF
NA	NA	TRBV28	TRBJ2-2	TGTGCCAGCAGCCAACAGGGCGACACCGGGGAGCTGTTTTTT	CASSQQGDTGELFF
NA	NA	TRBV6-5	TRBJ1-6	TGTGCCAGCAGTTTGGACAGTTATAATTCACCCCTCCACTTT	CASSLDSYNSPLHF
NA	NA	TRBV7-3	TRBJ2-1	TGTGCCAGCAGCCGAAGTGCAACCTCGCTCCTACAGGGTGAGCAGTTCTTC	CASSRSATSLLQGEQFF
NA	NA	TRBV18	TRBJ2-5	TGTGCCAGCTCACCGGTTGAACGGGGATGGGAGACCCAGTACTTC	CASSPVERGWETQYF
NA	TRBD2	TRBV7-8	TRBJ2-1	TGTGCCAGCATCTTGACTAGCGGGGTCTTATACAATGAGCAGTTCTTC	CASILTSGVLYNEQFF
NA	NA	TRBV5-1	TRBJ2-1	TGCGCCAGCAGCGGGGGGCGGGGGAGCAGTGAGCAGTTCTTC	CASSGGRGSSEQFF
NA	NA	TRBV9	TRBJ2-7	TGTGCCAGCAGCTCGGGGACTTTCCCCTCGACCTACGAGCAGTACTTC	CASSSGTFPSTYEQYF
NA	NA	TRBV6-5	TRBJ1-2	TGTGCCAGCAGTTACTCGACAGCTAACTATGGCTACACCTTC	CASSYSTANYGYTF
NA	NA	TRBV5-1	TRBJ2-7	TGCGCCAGCCGTTTGGATTCGGGGAACTACGAGCAGTACTTC	CASRLDSGNYEQYF
NA	TRBD2	TRBV4-1	TRBJ2-7	TGCGCCAGCAGTCGCCAGGTGGGTAGCGGGAACTCCTACGAGCAGTACTTC	CASSRQVGSGNSYEQYF
NA	TRBD1	TRBV28	TRBJ1-3	TGTGCCAGCAGCTCAGGGAGACAGGGGGCTGACACCATATATTTT	CASSSGRQGADTIYF
NA	TRBD1	TRBV6-5	TRBJ2-2	TGTGCCAGCAAGGCACAGGGGGCGAACACCGGGGAGCTGTTTTTT	CASKAQGANTGELFF
NA	NA	TRBV4-2	TRBJ1-6	TGTGCCAGCAGCCAAGAAGTGGGACAAACATCCCCCCTCCACTTT	CASSQEVGQTSPLHF
NA	NA	TRBV7-9	TRBJ2-2	TGTGCCAGCAGTTCGGGTCTCGGGTACACCGGGGAGCTGTTTTTT	CASSSGLGYTGELFF
NA	TRBD1	TRBV7-9	TRBJ1-1	TGTGCCAGCAGCTTAGGGCGACAGGGAAGCACTGAAGCTTTCTTT	CASSLGRQGSTEAFF
NA	NA	TRBV6-6	TRBJ1-2	TGTGCCAGCAGTTACGGGCAGGGTGATGGCTACACCTTC	CASSYGQGDGYTF
NA	TRBD2	TRBV6-5	TRBJ2-4	TGTGCCAGCAGTTACTCCGGTCCCAGGGAGGGCATTCAGTACTTC	CASSYSGPREGIQYF
NA	NA	TRBV7-2	TRBJ2-6	TGTGCCAGCAGCTTAGACAGATCTGGGGCCAACGTCCTGACTTTC	CASSLDRSGANVLTF
NA	TRBD2	TRBV6-6	TRBJ2-2	TGTGCCAGCAGGGACCCGGGACTAGCCTCGCCCGGGGAGCTGTTTTTT	CASRDPGLASPGELFF
NA	TRBD2	TRBV14	TRBJ2-7	TGTGCCAGCAGCCAAGATCGTATCCGGGGGGAGCGGCAGTACTTC	CASSQDRIRGERQYF
NA	NA	TRBV7-9	TRBJ2-5	TGTGCCAGCAGCTTATTAGGCCTAGACCAAGAGACCCAGTACTTC	CASSLLGLDQETQYF
NA	NA	TRBV7-2	TRBJ2-7	TGTGCCAGCAGCTCCACAGGGTCGGCCCCGTGCTTC	CASSSTGSAPCF
once	NA	TRBV6-1	TRBJ2-1	TGTGCCAGCAGTGAAGGAGGTGGTCCGTTCTTC	CASSEGGGPFF
once	TRBD1	TRBV19	TRBJ2-3	TGTGCCAGTAGTAACCACCGGGACAGGGGCACAGATACGCAGTATTTT	CASSNHRDRGTDTQYF
NA	TRBD1	TRBV5-1	TRBJ1-2	TGCGCCAGCAGCTCCGCCGGGACAGGGAATGGCTACACCTTC	CASSSAGTGNGYTF
NA	TRBD1	TRBV6-6	TRBJ1-4	TGTGCCAGCAGTTCGGGCAGGGGGCCAACTAATGAAAAACTGTTTTTT	CASSSGRGPTNEKLFF
NA	NA	TRBV6-5	TRBJ1-6	TGTGCCGCCAAGGACGGAGGATCTAATTCACCCCTCCACTTT	CAAKDGGSNSPLHF
NA	NA	TRBV6-1	TRBJ1-1	TGTGCCAGCAGTGAAGGGCGGAAAAACACTGAAGCTTTCTTT	CASSEGRKNTEAFF
NA	NA	TRBV7-2	TRBJ1-5	TGTGCCAGCAGCTCCCAGGGCCCCAATCAGCCCCAGCATTTT	CASSSQGPNQPQHF
NA	TRBD2	TRBV5-4	TRBJ2-5	TGTGCCAGCAGCCAAGGACTAGCGGGGGGCATGGGGGAGACCCAGTACTTC	CASSQGLAGGMGETQYF
few	TRBD1	TRBV7-9	TRBJ1-4	TGTGCCAGCAGCTTAAGCCGGGGACAGGGAGGTGACTCTAATGAAAAACTGTTTTTT	CASSLSRGQGGDSNEKLFF
NA	NA	TRBV4-1	TRBJ2-7	TGCGCCAGCAGCCCGCGGACGGACTACGAGCAGTACTTC	CASSPRTDYEQYF
NA	NA	TRBV11-3	TRBJ1-1	TGTGCCAGCAGCACCCGGGACACTGTGAACACTGAAGCTTTCTTT	CASSTRDTVNTEAFF
NA	NA	TRBV7-9	TRBJ1-1	TGTGCCAGCAGCCCCGGGAGGGAGGCTGAAGCTTTCTTT	CASSPGREAEAFF
NA	TRBD1	TRBV5-1	TRBJ2-7	TGCGCCAGCAGCGCGGGGACAGGGGGAGGGGAGCAGTACTTC	CASSAGTGGGEQYF
NA	NA	TRBV19	TRBJ2-3	TGTGCCAGTAGATCAGGAACTAGTCGGACAGATACGCAGTATTTT	CASRSGTSRTDTQYF
NA	TRBD1	TRBV5-1	TRBJ2-7	TGCGCCAGCAGCTTACCTCCACAGGGGGCCTCCGAGCAGTACTTC	CASSLPPQGASEQYF